What follows describes a single T cell receptor (beta chain). In the original processing: Using reference gene primer amplification, nucleated cell counts were estimated. Produced via immunoSEQ multiplex PCR; TCRdb's table is partial and in-frame only. V and J calls and clone size are copied from that table; D and trimming were computed from the DNA. There are about 58,000 clones in the sample; approximately 89% occur only once, and approximately 15% lies in the top ten. The V gene's germline CDR1 is KGHSH and CDR2 LQKENI. Between the trimmed V and J ends, which lost 5 bases and 8 bases, there was a span of 18 bases. The CDR3 runs to 14 residues. The source of the sample is a study of blood T cell repertoires in COVID-19. Study information: Some COVID-19 samples were acute and others convalescent; all came from the United States, Italy and Spain. T cells, B-cell-depleted T cells, or PBMCs supplied cDNA or gDNA.

Sequences were obtained from peripheral blood. This TCR was sampled from a woman aged 55-75 years with active COVID-19. This rearrangement joins TRBV18 to TRBJ1-2; a weak D match, TRBD1 (6 bases). The CDR3 sequence is CASSKQGSSYGYTF. CDR3 in DNA: TGTGCCAGCTCAAAACAGGGATCTTCCTACGGCTACACCTTC.